This T cell receptor beta chain was sequenced for a study of blood T cell repertoires in COVID-19. The CDR3 is 15 residues long. Trimming left V 7 bases short and J 3 bases short, with 18 bases between. Germline CDR1 MNHNY, CDR2 SVGAGI (reference sequence). Original handling: How many nucleated cells were present was estimated from reference gene primer amplification. Measured with immunoSEQ multiplex PCR; TCRdb has only the in-frame clones, and not every one. The V and J calls and clone size come from that table; D and trimming were worked out from the DNA. The sample carries 210,000 or so clones, 70% to 90% recorded once.

Sequences were obtained from peripheral blood. The source is a woman at least 80 years old with acute or convalescent COVID-19. The chain combines TRBV6-6 with TRBJ1-2, with D perhaps TRBD1 (6 bases). CDR3 sequence: CASTTRSGDHYGYTF. The CDR3 DNA reads as TGTGCCAGCACCACAAGGTCAGGGGACCACTATGGCTACACCTTC.